The 17 T cell receptor beta chains listed next were all sequenced from one sample in a study of blood T cell repertoires in COVID-19. Method: immunoSEQ multiplex PCR; TCRdb's copy keeps in-frame clones and lacks some. The sample records some 80,000 clones, 78% being singletons. Sequencing was done on a sample of peripheral blood. These receptors were obtained from a human donor in a cohort sampled during active COVID-19.

In its sample, this clone was seen a few times. The CDR3 loop is CASSPPTPAGAFF. In DNA, the CDR3 is TGTGCCAGCTCACCACCTACCCCCGCGGGGGCTTTCTTT. The chain uses TRBV18 and TRBJ1-1; D is ambiguous. This CDR3 is built from 13 residues. Looked up from germline, CDR1 is KGHSH and CDR2 is LQKENI. Trimming removed 0 bases at V and 11 bases at J, with 13 bases between.

The V and J genes are TRBV6-1 and TRBJ2-5, with a weak D call TRBD1 (6 bases). The germline gives CDR1 MNHNS, CDR2 SASEGT. V shed 2 bases and J shed 2 bases, with 21 bases lying between them. The CDR3 consists of 18 residues. The CDR3 nucleotides are TGTGCCAGCAGTGAAACTTTCGACCGGACAGATTATCAAGAGACCCAGTACTTC. Its protein product is CASSETFDRTDYQETQYF.

This chain joins TRBV6-5 and TRBJ1-5; TRBD1 aligns across 10 bases. The CDR3 contains 14 residues. Germline trimming cut 5 bases from V and 6 bases from J; bases unmatched to any gene: 4. Germline loops: CDR1 MNHEY, CDR2 SVGAGI. In nucleotides, the CDR3 is TGTGCCAGCAGTCAGACAGGGGGCCCTCAGCCCCAGCATTTT. Translated: CASSQTGGPQPQHF.

The rearrangement uses TRBV5-1 and TRBJ2-3, with D unresolved. V was trimmed by 4 bases and J by 6 bases, leaving 12 bases between them. The CDR3 is made up of 13 amino acids. Germline assignment: CDR1 SGHRS and CDR2 YFSETQ. This CDR3 is CASSHGTMDTQYF. The CDR3 coding sequence is TGCGCCAGCAGCCATGGCACGATGGATACGCAGTATTTT.

The chain carries TRBV3-1 (or the pseudogene TRBV3-2) and TRBJ2-3, with 15 nucleotides matching TRBD2. In germline, CDR1 is LGHDT, CDR2 YNNKEL (reference sequence). The CDR3 has 16 amino acids. After removal of 5 bases from V and 4 bases from J, the junction contained 4 bases not matched to a gene. CDR3 loop: CASSKGLAGGSDTQYF. The CDR3 DNA reads as TGTGCCAGCAGCAAGGGACTAGCGGGAGGTTCAGATACGCAGTATTTT.

V and J are TRBV5-4 and TRBJ1-3, with D uncertain. The CDR3 spans 13 residues. Germline loops: CDR1 SGHNT, CDR2 YYREEE (reference sequence). Between the trimmed V and J ends, which lost 4 bases and 0 bases, there was a span of 5 bases. In nucleotides, the CDR3 is TGTGCCAGCAGCCTACCCTCTGGAAACACCATATATTTT. Translation: CASSLPSGNTIYF.

About this clone itself: Different DNA sequences within this sample yield the same CDR3. CDR3 region: CASSPGQNTGELFF. The CDR3 DNA reads TGTGCCAGCTCACCAGGGCAGAACACCGGGGAGCTGTTTTTT. V is TRBV18 and J is TRBJ2-2; D is unresolved. This CDR3 is built from 14 residues. Germline lookup yields CDR1 KGHSH and CDR2 LQKENI. V was cut by 2 bases and J by 1 base, with 5 bases left in between. Full variable domain (outside the CDR3, taken from reference TRBV18 and TRBJ2-2): NAGVMQNPRHLVRRRGQEARLRCSPMKGHSHVYWYRQLPEEGLKFMVYLQKENIIDESGMPKERFSAEFPKEGPSILRIQQVVRGDSAAYFCASSPGQNTGELFFGEGSRLTVL.

The chain has TRBV11-3 and TRBJ1-6; D possibly corresponds to TRBD1 (6 bases). This CDR3 comprises 15 residues. CDR1 SGHNT and CDR2 YENEEA come from the germline V gene. The V gene lost 5 bases and the J gene lost 7 bases, with 15 bases spanning the gap. CDR3 sequence: CASSPSGQRNSPLHF. In DNA form, the CDR3 reads TGTGCCAGCAGCCCAAGCGGACAGAGAAATTCACCCCTCCACTTT.

The chain carries TRBV5-1 and TRBJ2-1; a possible D gene is TRBD2 (6 bases). Germline-derived CDR1 and CDR2 are SGHRS and YFSETQ. The CDR3 has 13 residues. V lost 4 bases to trimming and J lost 9 bases, with 14 bases between them. The CDR3 DNA sequence: TGCGCCAGCAGCCTCTTCGTCGGGGGTGAGCAGTTCTTC. Encoded protein: CASSLFVGGEQFF.

The J gene is TRBJ1-1, the V gene TRBV14; D gene uncertain. Germline CDR1 reads SGHDN; CDR2 reads FVKESK. Trimming removed 1 base from V and 6 bases from J, with 9 bases in between. The CDR3 has 13 amino acids. This chain's CDR3 is CASSQGLTAEAFF. For the CDR3, the DNA is TGTGCCAGCAGCCAAGGTCTAACAGCTGAAGCTTTCTTT.

The chain links TRBV2 to TRBJ1-1; 7 nucleotides line up with TRBD1. Unmatched junction bases numbered 9, after V lost 8 bases and J lost 0 bases. From germline, CDR1 is SNHLY and CDR2 FYNNEI. The CDR3 loop spans 15 amino acids. The CDR3 sequence: CASCRTDRVNTEAFF. The CDR3 region has the DNA TGTGCCAGCTGCCGTACCGACAGGGTGAACACTGAAGCTTTCTTT.

The chain links TRBV11-3 to TRBJ2-1; D not certain. This CDR3 is 16 amino acids long. The germline V gene encodes CDR1 SGHNT and CDR2 YENEEA. V was cut by 5 bases and J by 5 bases, with 19 bases left in between. As DNA, the CDR3 is TGTGCCAGCAGCCCTAACGTGGTAGCTCTGCACAATGAGCAGTTCTTC. Protein: CASSPNVVALHNEQFF.

The gene calls are TRBV24-1 and TRBJ2-2; the D gene is possibly TRBD2 (5 bases). Trimming shortened V by 3 bases and J by 5 bases, and 9 bases separated the two germline ends. This CDR3 comprises 14 residues. Looked up from germline, CDR1 is KGHDR and CDR2 is SFDVKD. The CDR3 region is CATSDPGRTGELFF. The CDR3 coding sequence is TGTGCCACCAGTGATCCGGGAAGGACCGGGGAGCTGTTTTTT.

This rearrangement joins TRBV3-1 (or the pseudogene TRBV3-2) to TRBJ2-7; D not resolved. The CDR3 has 13 residues. V shed 2 bases and J shed 6 bases, with 11 bases lying between them. Germline V gives CDR1 LGHDT, CDR2 YNNKEL (reference sequence). The CDR3 sequence is CASSQSPSAEQYF. CDR3 coding DNA: TGTGCCAGCAGCCAAAGTCCCAGCGCCGAGCAGTACTTC.

This clone was observed a few times. The rearrangement links TRBV5-6 to TRBJ1-1, with D tentatively TRBD1 (5 bases). Trimming pared 0 bases from V and 4 bases from J, leaving 13 bases between. This CDR3 is 15 amino acids long. Per germline, CDR1 SGHDT and CDR2 YYEEEE. CDR3 nucleotides: TGTGCCAGCAGCTTGGATGGGGCCTGGGGCACTGAAGCTTTCTTT. This gives the protein CASSLDGAWGTEAFF.

The rearrangement links TRBV27 to TRBJ1-5; 8 bases fit TRBD1. The J segment lost 9 bases and the V segment lost 4 bases, leaving 5 bases of the junction unmatched. Germline CDR1 is MNHEY and CDR2 is SMNVEV (reference sequence). The length of the CDR3 is 13 residues. In DNA form, the CDR3 reads TGTGCCAGCAGTTCCACAGGGGGGGGGCCCCAGCATTTT. This codes for CASSSTGGGPQHF.

The rearrangement joins TRBV6-6 to TRBJ2-7; D perhaps matches TRBD1 (5 bases). Looked up from germline, CDR1 is MNHNY and CDR2 is SVGAGI (reference sequence). This CDR3 has 13 residues. V lost 0 bases and J 5 bases, leaving 8 bases between the germline ends. CDR3 in amino acids: CASSYSQVHEQYV. As DNA, the CDR3 is TGTGCCAGCAGTTACTCACAGGTCCACGAGCAGTACGTC.